The clone carrying this T cell receptor (beta chain) has only one observation. Its specificity is not known. This sample was taken from a study of shared clonotypes between healthy human individuals. Study-wide results and limits: Deeper or shallower sequencing was expected to change how clonotypes are shared among donors.

Unsorted PBMC replicate PCRs drew on roughly 300 ng DNA, representing tens of thousands of T cell genomes. Ten immunoSEQ deep assay plates were used to sequence unsorted PBMC DNA. Profiling relied on immunoSEQ multiplex PCR, and the TCRdb table lists in-frame clones only, not all of them. The sample holds approximately 500,000 clones; 70% to 80% are singletons and the top ten take 10% to 15%. The V end was cut by 0 bases, the J end by 2 bases, with 7 bases between. The CDR3 extends over 14 amino acids. CDR1 SGHNT and CDR2 YYREEE come from the germline V gene (reference sequence). Input material: PBMCs. The sequence came from a woman aged 40 to 55 in good health. Some clones in this sample may be carry-over from other donors' samples. The chain joins TRBV5-4 to TRBJ2-3, with TRBD2 as a possible D gene (6 bases). Written as DNA, the CDR3 is TGTGCCAGCAGCTTGGGGGGGGACACAGATACGCAGTATTTT. Translating gives CASSLGGDTDTQYF.